Given below is one T cell receptor beta chain in context. V was clipped by 3 bases and J by 3 bases, with 17 bases between them. CDR1 and CDR2 from the germline V gene are MGHRA and YSYEKL. The CDR3 is 16 amino acids. These data originate in a study of cytomegalovirus exposure and HLA in healthy donors. 13 Jbeta primers and 60 Vbeta primers were used for the PCR. Sequencing used immunoSEQ multiplex PCR; TCRdb keeps in-frame clones, though not all of them. The data show more than 110,000 clones, 79% seen once. The sequence came from a young man in good health and CMV-seronegative. The chain uses TRBV4-1 and TRBJ1-1, with D tentatively TRBD1 (5 bases). The sample consisted of PBMCs. This CDR3 reads CASSQPGLSRDTEAFF. CDR3 coding DNA: TGCGCCAGCAGCCAGCCGGGACTGTCTCGAGACACTGAAGCTTTCTTT.